This T cell receptor (beta chain) was retrieved from a study of blood T cell repertoires in COVID-19. Study background: The United States, Italy and Spain supplied acute and convalescent COVID-19 samples. Sample material is recorded as cDNA or gDNA derived from T cells, B-cell-depleted T cells, or PBMCs.

In the original workflow: Nucleated cell number was recorded as an estimate derived from reference gene primer amplification. Sequenced by immunoSEQ multiplex PCR; TCRdb stores in-frame clones only, minus some. From that table come the V and J calls and clone size; the DNA was used to work out D and trimming. Of some 44,000 clones listed, roughly 93% were seen once; the top ten hold 9.2%. This CDR3 is built from 12 residues. Germline CDR1 reads SGDLS; CDR2 reads YYNGEE. With 4 bases removed from V and 7 bases from J, the gap between germline ends came to 12 bases. The sample was peripheral blood. This chain links TRBV9 with TRBJ2-7, with D possibly TRBD2 on 5 matching bases. The source of this sequence is a man between 50 and 59 years old with active COVID-19. The CDR3 nucleotides are TGTGCCAGCAGCCCCGGGGTCGGGGAGCAGTACTTC. Encoded protein: CASSPGVGEQYF.